A selection of T cell receptor beta chains follows, all from one sample in a study of cytomegalovirus exposure and HLA in healthy donors. Produced via immunoSEQ multiplex PCR; TCRdb's table is partial and in-frame only. The sample has about 89,000 clones; about 60% are singletons. The sample was PBMCs. Receptors originate from a woman aged 25 to 39 in good health and CMV-seronegative. Each CDR3 is given with its conserved first and last residue. Fields, in order: clone size, D gene, V gene, J gene, CDR3 protein, CDR3 DNA. A D gene is named only where the DNA matches it firmly. Expanded clones are given a class, and other clones once, few, many or no size at all.

>.|.|TRBV29-1|TRBJ2-4
CSVDRRAGRIFVAKNIQYF
TGCAGCGTTGATCGCCGGGCAGGGAGGATCTTTGTAGCCAAAAACATTCAGTACTTC
>.|TRBD1|TRBV29-1|TRBJ2-7
CSVRQGADEQYF
TGCAGCGTTAGACAGGGGGCCGACGAGCAGTACTTC
>.|TRBD1|TRBV11-3|TRBJ2-3
CASSPGTGVEDTQYF
TGTGCCAGCAGCCCAGGGACAGGGGTTGAGGATACGCAGTATTTT
>.|TRBD2|TRBV7-6|TRBJ2-1
CASSLFGGSADEQFF
TGTGCCAGCAGCTTATTCGGCGGGAGTGCAGATGAGCAGTTCTTC
>once|.|TRBV19|TRBJ2-1
CASSMDGGPIGYNEQFF
TGTGCCAGTAGTATGGATGGAGGGCCCATTGGCTACAATGAGCAGTTCTTC
>few|TRBD2|TRBV5-1|TRBJ2-3
CASMERGGITDTQYF
TGCGCCAGCATGGAGCGGGGGGGAATCACAGATACGCAGTATTTT
>.|.|TRBV11-2|TRBJ1-1
CASSQNTEAFF
TGTGCCAGCAGCCAGAACACTGAAGCTTTCTTT
>.|TRBD1|TRBV28|TRBJ1-4
CASSFTGGELFF
TGTGCCAGCAGTTTCACAGGGGGCGAACTGTTTTTT
>.|TRBD2|TRBV6-1|TRBJ2-3
CASSAASGGTDTQYF
TGTGCCAGCAGTGCGGCTAGCGGAGGCACAGATACGCAGTATTTT
>.|.|TRBV21-1|TRBJ1-2
CASSKSGGEGYTF
TGTGCCAGCAGCAAGTCGGGAGGTGAGGGCTACACCTTC
>.|.|TRBV7-8|TRBJ2-3
CASSRHGESTDTQYF
TGTGCCAGCAGCAGACACGGGGAGAGCACAGATACGCAGTATTTT
>once|TRBD1|TRBV6-6|TRBJ2-5
CASSSTGTGGRETQYF
TGTGCCAGCAGTTCAACCGGGACAGGGGGGAGGGAGACCCAGTACTTC
>.|.|TRBV19|TRBJ2-5
CAGSPKRGGQETQYF
TGTGCCGGTAGTCCAAAAAGGGGGGGTCAAGAGACCCAGTACTTC
>.|.|TRBV4-3|TRBJ1-1
CASSQDYGGTEAFF
TGCGCCAGCAGCCAAGATTACGGGGGCACTGAAGCTTTCTTT
>.|.|TRBV30|TRBJ1-1
CAWAPGAGGAFF
TGTGCCTGGGCTCCGGGGGCGGGGGGAGCTTTCTTT
>.|TRBD1|TRBV5-1|TRBJ1-1
CASSFWTGANTEAFF
TGCGCCAGCAGCTTTTGGACAGGGGCGAACACTGAAGCTTTCTTT
>.|TRBD2|TRBV9|TRBJ2-3
CASSVAASGLTDTQYF
TGTGCCAGCAGCGTAGCGGCTAGCGGACTCACAGATACGCAGTATTTT
>.|.|TRBV7-2|TRBJ2-3
CASSGPYSSDTQYF
TGTGCCAGCAGTGGCCCGTACAGTTCGGATACGCAGTATTTT
>.|.|TRBV10-3|TRBJ1-1
CAISGAGREANTEAFF
TGTGCCATCAGTGGAGCGGGCCGGGAAGCGAACACTGAAGCTTTCTTT
>.|TRBD2|TRBV27|TRBJ2-1
CASSRYVGAGRSDEQFF
TGTGCCAGCAGCCGCTACGTAGGAGCGGGGAGAAGCGATGAGCAGTTCTTC
>.|.|TRBV11-2|TRBJ1-1
CASSLRGTPNTEAFF
TGTGCCAGCAGCTTAAGGGGGACCCCGAACACTGAAGCTTTCTTT
>few|TRBD1|TRBV9|TRBJ2-7
CASSERTGYGIEQYF
TGTGCCAGCAGCGAAAGGACAGGGTACGGCATCGAGCAGTACTTC
>.|TRBD1|TRBV7-8|TRBJ2-7
CASSLAGGQVTYEQYF
TGTGCCAGCAGCTTAGCTGGGGGACAGGTGACCTACGAGCAGTACTTC
>.|.|TRBV7-8|TRBJ1-5
CASSLVRDQPQHF
TGTGCCAGCAGCCTAGTACGGGATCAGCCCCAGCATTTT
>.|TRBD1|TRBV5-6|TRBJ1-2
CASSFPGQTLYGYTF
TGTGCCAGCAGCTTTCCGGGACAGACCCTCTATGGCTACACCTTC
>.|.|TRBV11-2|TRBJ2-3
CASSLVSPGFTDTQYF
TGTGCCAGCAGCTTAGTCTCGCCAGGATTCACAGATACGCAGTATTTT
>.|.|TRBV7-2|TRBJ1-2
CASSFAIGYTF
TGTGCCAGCAGCTTCGCTATCGGCTACACCTTC
>.|.|TRBV5-8|TRBJ2-1
CASSLAHSVSYNEQFF
TGTGCCAGCAGCTTGGCCCATAGCGTCTCCTACAATGAGCAGTTCTTC
>.|TRBD1|TRBV5-6|TRBJ1-2
CASHSGTGSYGYTF
TGTGCCAGTCATTCCGGGACAGGGAGCTATGGCTACACCTTC